What follows is one TCR beta chain and its context. This sample stems from a study of T cell changes during pregnancy in multiple sclerosis. Here immunoSEQ multiplex PCR was the method, and the copy in TCRdb shows in-frame clones only, minus some. The sample yields about 60,000 clones, about 89% seen once. The source was CD4+ T cells from peripheral blood mononuclear cells, collected in the first trimester of pregnancy. This TCR derives from a female donor with multiple sclerosis, enrolled in a pregnancy study.

In nucleotides, the CDR3 is TGCGCCAGCAGCCAAGTAAGAACGCGTCCGGCCCTCCACTTT. Translated, it gives CASSQVRTRPALHF. The rearrangement links TRBV4-3 to TRBJ1-6; D call uncertain. Germline V gene lookup returns CDR1 LGHNA and CDR2 YSLEER. Between the trimmed V and J ends, which lost 1 base and 14 bases, there was a span of 15 bases. This CDR3 is 14 amino acids long.